The 25 T cell receptor beta chains reported below all come from one sample, sequenced in a study of graft-versus-host responses after intestinal transplantation. The data were produced by immunoSEQ multiplex PCR, yet TCRdb's version contains in-frame clones alone and is incomplete. The sample holds 60,000 or so clones, 91% seen once. The sample here was PBMCs, taken approximately four months after intestinal transplantation. The receptors were sampled from a human patient who received an intestinal transplant, so some T cells may come from the graft donor.

The chain uses TRBV28 and TRBJ1-6; no clear D. V was trimmed by 2 bases and J by 4 bases, leaving 6 bases between them. The germline gives CDR1 MDHEN, CDR2 SYDVKM. The CDR3 totals 14 residues. The CDR3 DNA follows: TGTGCCAGCAGTTTACAGGAGTATAATTCACCCCTCCACTTT. This translates into CASSLQEYNSPLHF.

The rearrangement joins TRBV28 to TRBJ2-7, with D maybe TRBD2 (6 bases). The CDR3 sequence is 15 residues long. With 3 bases removed from V and 0 bases from J, the gap between germline ends came to 12 bases. CDR1 and CDR2 from the germline V gene are MDHEN and SYDVKM. CDR3 region: CASSFLGGSSYEQYF. CDR3 DNA: TGTGCCAGCAGTTTTCTGGGGGGTAGCTCCTACGAGCAGTACTTC.

This sequence joins TRBV2 and TRBJ2-1, with TRBD2 matching over 12 bases. V lost 5 bases, J lost 7 bases, and 9 bases stayed unmatched. Germline V gene data show CDR1 as SNHLY and CDR2 as FYNNEI. The CDR3 consists of 16 residues. The CDR3, as DNA: TGTGCCAGCAGTTCCTTTCTAGCGGGAGGGGGTAATGAGCAGTTCTTC. This sequence encodes CASSSFLAGGGNEQFF.

The chain carries TRBV6-1 and TRBJ1-5, with D maybe TRBD1 (5 bases). This CDR3 comprises 14 residues. Trimming pared 4 bases from V and 2 bases from J, leaving 9 bases between. In germline, CDR1 is MNHNS, CDR2 SASEGT. CDR3 bases: TGTGCCAGCAGTGTAGGGGATCGCAATCAGCCCCAGCATTTT. Protein: CASSVGDRNQPQHF.

This chain uses TRBV30 with TRBJ1-5; 9 bases align to TRBD1. The CDR3 spans 16 residues. Trimming took 4 bases from V and 2 from J; bases not matched to a gene: 9. Germline-derived CDR1 and CDR2 are GTSNPN and SVGIG (reference sequence). Written as DNA, the CDR3 is TGTGCCTGGAACCTCGGGACAGGGTCTGGCAATCAGCCCCAGCATTTT. This encodes CAWNLGTGSGNQPQHF.

The chain employs TRBV9 and TRBJ2-5; TRBD2 aligns across 11 bases. Unmatched junction bases numbered 6, after V lost 3 bases and J lost 5 bases. The CDR3 is 15 amino acids. CDR1 and CDR2 (germline): SGDLS, YYNGEE. In DNA, the CDR3 is TGTGCCAGCAGCGCGACTAGCGGGATTGCGGAGACCCAGTACTTC. Translating it yields CASSATSGIAETQYF.

The rearrangement joins TRBV12-5 to TRBJ1-6, with a possible D match to TRBD1 (6 bases). The CDR3 runs 18 residues. In germline, CDR1 is LGHNT, CDR2 FRNRAP. V lost 1 base and J lost 9, with 22 bases in between. CDR3 bases: TGTGCTAGTGGTTTGGGGGCCAACAGGGCACCATTAGGTTCACCCCTCCACTTT. Translating gives CASGLGANRAPLGSPLHF.

The rearrangement joins TRBV6-5 to TRBJ1-2; 8 bases map to TRBD1. V shed 4 bases and J 8 bases; nucleotides not matched to a gene: 15. In germline, CDR1 is MNHEY, CDR2 SVGAGI. The CDR3 contains 16 residues. CDR3 bases: TGTGCCAGCAGTTCCCATCCCGGACAGGGTTCGGTCGGCTACACCTTC. The encoded protein is CASSSHPGQGSVGYTF.

The CDR3 DNA follows: TGCGCCAGCAGCTTGGACTTGTACGAGCAGTACTTC. This codes for CASSLDLYEQYF. The V call is TRBV5-1, the J call TRBJ2-7; no clear D. Trimming left V 0 bases short and J 4 bases short, with 5 bases between. CDR1 and CDR2 (germline): SGHRS, YFSETQ. The CDR3 runs to 12 residues.

The chain employs TRBV7-9 and TRBJ2-3; either TRBD1 or TRBD2 may fit D (5 bases each). V lost 1 base and J 3 bases, leaving 5 bases between the germline ends. CDR1 and CDR2 from the germline V gene are SEHNR and FQNEAQ (reference sequence). CDR3 length: 13 residues. CDR3 in amino acids: CASSLGGTDTQYF. The CDR3 DNA is TGTGCCAGCAGCTTAGGGGGGACAGATACGCAGTATTTT.

The CDR3 sequence: CASSLYEQYF. Written as DNA, the CDR3 is TGTGCCAGCAGTTTATACGAGCAGTACTTC. The rearrangement joins TRBV28 to TRBJ2-7, with D unresolved. The V end lost 1 base, the J end lost 5 bases, and 0 bases lay between the germline ends. There are 10 residues in the CDR3. Germline V gene sequence: CDR1 MDHEN, CDR2 SYDVKM.

The V gene is TRBV6-1, the J gene TRBJ2-1, with TRBD2 matching over 9 bases. Losses at the gene ends were 7 bases for V and 2 bases for J; bases not matched to a gene: 6. This CDR3 has 15 residues. Germline assignment: CDR1 MNHNS and CDR2 SASEGT. The CDR3 spells CASNKLAGPYNEQFF. CDR3 in DNA: TGTGCCAGCAACAAACTAGCGGGCCCCTACAATGAGCAGTTCTTC.

This chain joins TRBV4-1 and TRBJ1-2; D possibly corresponds to TRBD1 (5 bases). This CDR3 comprises 17 residues. V dropped 0 bases and J dropped 4 bases, with 18 bases sitting between them. Looked up from germline, CDR1 is MGHRA and CDR2 is YSYEKL. The CDR3 region has the DNA TGCGCCAGCAGCCAAGAAGGGGAGGGGACCCTTGGCTATGGCTACACCTTC. Its translation is CASSQEGEGTLGYGYTF.

This chain joins TRBV6-1 and TRBJ1-3; 7 positions agree with TRBD1. The trim removed 4 bases at V and 4 bases at J, leaving 10 bases unmatched. This CDR3 spans 16 amino acids. Germline V gene sequence: CDR1 MNHNS, CDR2 SASEGT. The CDR3 coding sequence is TGTGCCAGCAGTGGCCAAAACAGGGGCATGGGAAACACCATATATTTT. It encodes CASSGQNRGMGNTIYF.

V is TRBV28 and J is TRBJ2-7; 9 nucleotides align to TRBD2. The trim removed 6 bases at V and 2 bases at J, leaving 2 bases unmatched. Germline loops: CDR1 MDHEN, CDR2 SYDVKM. This CDR3 contains 13 residues. In nucleotides, the CDR3 is TGTGCCAGCAGATCTAGCGGGACCTACGAGCAGTACTTC. Protein: CASRSSGTYEQYF.

As DNA, the CDR3 is TGTGCCAGCAGTGACCACGGGAGTAAGCAGTACTTC. Its translation is CASSDHGSKQYF. The gene calls are TRBV2 and TRBJ2-7; D is possibly TRBD2 (6 bases). The ends were cut back, 3 bases at V and 8 bases at J, with 11 bases in the middle. CDR1 is SNHLY and CDR2 is FYNNEI in the germline V gene. This CDR3 has 12 residues. The entire variable domain, with the rest obtained from reference TRBV2 and TRBJ2-7, is as follows: EPEVTQTPSHQVTQMGQEVILRCVPISNHLYFYWYRQILGQKVEFLVSFYNNEISEKSEIFDDQFSVERPDGSNFTLKIRSTKLEDSAMYFCASSDHGSKQYFGPGTRLTVT.

This sequence joins TRBV14 and TRBJ2-1, with TRBD2 matching over 9 bases. Germline-derived CDR1 and CDR2 are SGHDN and FVKESK. Germline trimming cut 0 bases from V and 8 bases from J; bases unmatched to any gene: 8. The CDR3 spans 16 residues. The CDR3 here is CASSQDWRGGFYEQFF. CDR3 bases: TGTGCCAGCAGCCAAGATTGGCGGGGGGGCTTCTATGAGCAGTTCTTC.

This clone was observed once. V gene TRBV28 combines with J gene TRBJ1-4, with D perhaps matching TRBD1 (5 bases). CDR1 is MDHEN, CDR2 SYDVKM, per germline. Trimming left V 3 bases short and J 5 bases short, with 7 bases between. The CDR3 length is 13 residues. DNA for the CDR3: TGTGCCAGCAGTTTCGACAGCAATGAAAAACTGTTTTTT. Translation gives CASSFDSNEKLFF.

This chain connects TRBV5-4 to TRBJ2-5, with 7 bases aligning to TRBD1. The V segment lost 2 bases and the J segment 2 bases; nucleotides outside the gene matches: 6. This CDR3 contains 15 residues. Germline V lookup: CDR1 SGHNT, CDR2 YYREEE (reference sequence). Here the CDR3 reads CASSFWTGLQETQYF. Here the CDR3 DNA reads TGTGCCAGCAGCTTCTGGACAGGACTTCAAGAGACCCAGTACTTC.

The rearrangement uses TRBV18 and TRBJ1-1; TRBD1 matches at 7 bases. The CDR3 covers 16 residues. CDR1 and CDR2 from the germline V gene are KGHSH and LQKENI. The V gene end was trimmed by 0 bases and the J gene end by 4 bases; junction bases not matched to a gene: 8. This CDR3 reads CASSPPGRGGGTEAFF. CDR3 bases: TGTGCCAGCTCACCACCGGGCAGAGGGGGCGGCACTGAAGCTTTCTTT.

The V call is TRBV14, the J call TRBJ1-2; no firm D call. Germline V gene sequence: CDR1 SGHDN, CDR2 FVKESK. The ends were cut back, 3 bases at V and 3 bases at J, with 8 bases in the middle. CDR3 length: 13 residues. The CDR3 DNA is TGTGCCAGCAGCCACCCGGCATACTATGGCTACACCTTC. This sequence encodes CASSHPAYYGYTF. The full variable domain, rest sourced from reference TRBV14 and TRBJ1-2, is EAGVTQFPSHSVIEKGQTVTLRCDPISGHDNLYWYRRVMGKEIKFLLHFVKESKQDESGMPNNRFLAERTGGTYSTLKVQPAELEDSGVYFCASSHPAYYGYTFGSGTRLTVV.

The chain links TRBV7-2 to TRBJ2-3; no definite D call. The CDR3 has 11 residues. V gave up 7 bases and J gave up 6 bases, with 8 bases separating them. Per germline, CDR1 SGHTA and CDR2 FQGNSA. For the CDR3, the DNA is TGTGCCAGCACCGGTGCGGATACGCAGTATTTT. Its translation is CASTGADTQYF. The full variable domain, with the rest looked up from reference TRBV7-2 and TRBJ2-3, is GAGVSQSPSNKVTEKGKDVELRCDPISGHTALYWYRQSLGQGLEFLIYFQGNSAPDKSGLPSDRFSAERTGGSVSTLTIQRTQQEDSAVYLCASTGADTQYFGPGTRLTVL.

V usage is TRBV15 and J usage is TRBJ2-7; 7 nucleotides line up with TRBD2. This CDR3 region has 13 residues. The trim removed 6 bases at V and 1 base at J, leaving 3 bases unmatched. Per the germline V gene, CDR1 is LNHNV and CDR2 is YYDKDF (reference sequence). For the CDR3, the DNA is TGTGCCACCAGGCAGCGGGGATCCTACGAGCAGTACTTC. Protein sequence: CATRQRGSYEQYF.

The V call is TRBV5-1, the J call TRBJ1-1, with D perhaps matching TRBD1 (5 bases). The germline gives CDR1 SGHRS, CDR2 YFSETQ. The CDR3 is made up of 16 amino acids. The V end lost 0 bases, the J end lost 5 bases, and 17 bases lay between the germline ends. CDR3 loop: CASSLAGLPIGTEAFF. CDR3 coding DNA: TGCGCCAGCAGCTTGGCGGGACTCCCAATCGGGACTGAAGCTTTCTTT.

The chain has TRBV27 and TRBJ2-1; D uncertain. Per the germline V gene, CDR1 is MNHEY and CDR2 is SMNVEV (reference sequence). The CDR3 is made up of 14 amino acids. V was cut by 8 bases and J by 6 bases, with 17 bases left in between. The DNA for the CDR3 is TGTGCCAGCGCTATCCTATCGGCTCCCAATGAGCAGTTCTTC. It is translated as CASAILSAPNEQFF.